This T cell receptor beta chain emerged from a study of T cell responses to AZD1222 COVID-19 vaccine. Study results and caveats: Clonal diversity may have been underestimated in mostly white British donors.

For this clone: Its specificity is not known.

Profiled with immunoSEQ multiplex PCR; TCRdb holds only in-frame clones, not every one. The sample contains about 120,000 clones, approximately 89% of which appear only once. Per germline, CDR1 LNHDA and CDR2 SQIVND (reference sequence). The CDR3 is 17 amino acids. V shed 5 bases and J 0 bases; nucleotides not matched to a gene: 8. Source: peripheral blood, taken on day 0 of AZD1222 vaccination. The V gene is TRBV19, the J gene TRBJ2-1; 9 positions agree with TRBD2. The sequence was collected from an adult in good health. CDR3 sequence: CASSPPRSGSSYNEQFF. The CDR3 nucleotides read TGTGCCAGTAGTCCTCCGCGTAGCGGGAGCTCCTACAATGAGCAGTTCTTC. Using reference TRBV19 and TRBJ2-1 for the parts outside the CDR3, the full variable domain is DGGITQSPKYLFRKEGQNVTLSCEQNLNHDAMYWYRQDPGQGLRLIYYSQIVNDFQKGDIAEGYSVSREKKESFPLTVTSAQKNPTAFYLCASSPPRSGSSYNEQFFGPGTRLTVL.